This entry lists 12 T cell receptor beta chains sequenced from one sample in a study of OX40 agonist ivuxolimab in advanced cancers. The assay was immunoSEQ multiplex PCR, and TCRdb's table has in-frame clones only and misses some. The profile shows roughly 110,000 clones, 90% of them singletons. Source: CD4+ or CD8+ T cells sorted from blood, taken in a trial of the OX40 agonist ivuxolimab. These receptors were collected from an adult with an advanced solid tumor such as melanoma, head and neck, liver or kidney cancer.

The rearrangement uses TRBV28 and TRBJ1-2; D is unclear. Trimming pared 3 bases from V and 7 bases from J, leaving 21 bases between. Germline V gives CDR1 MDHEN, CDR2 SYDVKM. The CDR3 has 16 residues. As DNA, the CDR3 is TGTGCCAGCAGTTTGGGCCCTGGCTCCCCCGGAGGTGGCTACACCTTC. It codes for CASSLGPGSPGGGYTF.

The chain employs TRBV10-3 and TRBJ1-6; the D gene is possibly TRBD1 (5 bases). The germline V and J ends were trimmed by 0 bases and 6 bases, with 9 bases remaining between them. The CDR3 consists of 15 residues. CDR1 is ENHRY, CDR2 SYGVKD, per germline. The CDR3 region has the DNA TGTGCCATCAGTGAGTCGGGCCAGGGTAATTCACCCCTCCACTTT. Its translation: CAISESGQGNSPLHF.

The chain joins TRBV30 to TRBJ2-7; TRBD2 might be the D (5 bases). V lost 5 bases to trimming and J lost 0 bases, with 8 bases between them. Germline CDR1 is GTSNPN and CDR2 is SVGIG (reference sequence). The CDR3 covers 12 residues. As DNA, the CDR3 is TGTGCCTGGGGGAGCAACTCCTACGAGCAGTACTTC. Translation: CAWGSNSYEQYF.

J is TRBJ1-3 and V is TRBV9, with 8 bases fitting TRBD1. Germline V CDR1 and CDR2: SGDLS, YYNGEE. The V segment lost 3 bases and the J segment 1 base; nucleotides outside the gene matches: 3. CDR3 length equals 15 residues. The CDR3 sequence is CASSGRTGSGNTIYF. In nucleotides, the CDR3 is TGTGCCAGCAGCGGCAGGACAGGGTCTGGAAACACCATATATTTT. Combining the CDR3 with reference TRBV9 and TRBJ1-3 gives the whole variable domain DSGVTQTPKHLITATGQRVTLRCSPRSGDLSVYWYQQSLDQGLQFLIQYYNGEERAKGNILERFSAQQFPDLHSELNLSSLELGDSALYFCASSGRTGSGNTIYFGEGSWLTVV.

The V and J genes are TRBV7-6 and TRBJ2-2, with D possibly being TRBD1 or TRBD2 (5 bases each). V gave up 1 base and J gave up 4 bases, with 13 bases separating them. Germline V gives CDR1 SGHVS, CDR2 FNYEAQ. The CDR3 runs to 16 residues. The chain's CDR3 is CASSLGQGEITGELFF. The CDR3 nucleotides are TGTGCCAGCAGCTTAGGGCAGGGAGAAATCACCGGGGAGCTGTTTTTT. The variable domain in full, with the rest retrieved from reference TRBV7-6 and TRBJ2-2, is GAGVSQSPRYKVTKRGQDVALRCDPISGHVSLYWYRQALGQGPEFLTYFNYEAQQDKSGLPNDRFSAERPEGSISTLTIQRTEQRDSAMYRCASSLGQGEITGELFFGEGSRLTVL.

V usage is TRBV7-2 and J usage is TRBJ2-3; TRBD2 is a possible D gene (6 bases). Per the germline V gene, CDR1 is SGHTA and CDR2 is FQGNSA. The V end was cut by 4 bases, the J end by 1 base, with 9 bases between. This CDR3 contains 14 residues. The DNA for the CDR3 is TGTGCCAGCAGCTCTGGAGGGGGCACAGATACGCAGTATTTT. This gives the protein CASSSGGGTDTQYF. The full variable domain, completed using reference TRBV7-2 and TRBJ2-3, is GAGVSQSPSNKVTEKGKDVELRCDPISGHTALYWYRQSLGQGLEFLIYFQGNSAPDKSGLPSDRFSAERTGGSVSTLTIQRTQQEDSAVYLCASSSGGGTDTQYFGPGTRLTVL.

The chain has TRBV11-2 and TRBJ2-3; 8 positions match TRBD2. The V gene's germline CDR1 is SGHAT and CDR2 FQNNGV. The CDR3 runs to 14 residues. Trimming removed 5 bases from V and 6 bases from J; junction bases left unmatched: 7. The CDR3 sequence is CASSPGGAVDTQYF. The CDR3 DNA sequence: TGTGCCAGCAGCCCCGGGGGGGCGGTGGATACGCAGTATTTT.

The rearrangement uses TRBV30 and TRBJ2-1; D is uncertain. The germline V and J ends were trimmed by 1 base and 0 bases, with 10 bases remaining between them. Germline CDR1 and CDR2: GTSNPN and SVGIG (reference sequence). CDR3 length: 15 amino acids. The CDR3 here is CAWSGRLRSYNEQFF. The CDR3 DNA is TGTGCCTGGAGTGGCAGGCTCCGCTCCTACAATGAGCAGTTCTTC.

The rearrangement links TRBV9 to TRBJ1-4; the D gene is possibly TRBD1 (6 bases). V gave up 1 base and J gave up 6 bases, with 10 bases separating them. There are 14 residues in the CDR3. Germline CDR1 is SGDLS and CDR2 is YYNGEE. In nucleotides, the CDR3 is TGTGCCAGCAGCGTAAGGTCAGGGGATGAAAAACTGTTTTTT. Protein product: CASSVRSGDEKLFF.

The chain recombines TRBV6-5 with TRBJ1-2, with D hard to call. Deletions cut 6 bases from V and 7 bases from J, with 15 bases between. Germline-derived CDR1 and CDR2 are MNHEY and SVGAGI. The CDR3 extends over 13 amino acids. CDR3 region: CASSRVFESGYTF. For the CDR3, the DNA is TGTGCCAGCAGCCGGGTTTTTGAAAGTGGCTACACCTTC.

The chain carries TRBV7-9 and TRBJ2-1; perhaps TRBD2 as D (5 bases). The CDR3 is 12 residues long. Germline-derived CDR1 and CDR2 are SEHNR and FQNEAQ (reference sequence). V was trimmed by 1 base and J by 13 bases, leaving 11 bases between them. The CDR3 spells CASSLGASRQFF. CDR3 nucleotide sequence: TGTGCCAGCAGCTTAGGGGCTAGCCGCCAGTTCTTC.

The J gene is TRBJ1-2, the V gene TRBV25-1; D not certain. Germline V gene lookup returns CDR1 MGHDK and CDR2 SYGVNS. The CDR3 extends over 11 amino acids. Trimming shortened V by 7 bases and J by 8 bases, and 11 bases separated the two germline ends. The CDR3 spells CASTDRGGYTF. CDR3 DNA sequence: TGTGCCAGCACGGACCGCGGAGGCTACACCTTC.